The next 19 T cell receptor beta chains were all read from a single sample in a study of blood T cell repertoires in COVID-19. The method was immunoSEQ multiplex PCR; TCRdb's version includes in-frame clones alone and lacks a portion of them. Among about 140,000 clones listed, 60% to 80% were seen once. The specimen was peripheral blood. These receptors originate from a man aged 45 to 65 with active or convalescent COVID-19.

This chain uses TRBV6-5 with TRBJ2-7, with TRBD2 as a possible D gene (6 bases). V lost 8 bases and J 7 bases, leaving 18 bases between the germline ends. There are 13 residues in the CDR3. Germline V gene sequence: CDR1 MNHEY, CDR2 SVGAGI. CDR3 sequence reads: CASAGGPLGEQYF. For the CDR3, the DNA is TGTGCCAGCGCCGGGGGACCGCTGGGAGAGCAGTACTTC.

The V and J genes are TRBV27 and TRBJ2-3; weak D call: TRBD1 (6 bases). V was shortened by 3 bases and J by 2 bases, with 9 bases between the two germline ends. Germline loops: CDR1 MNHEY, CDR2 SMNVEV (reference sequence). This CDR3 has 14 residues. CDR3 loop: CASSFGQNTDTQYF. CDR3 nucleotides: TGTGCCAGCAGTTTTGGACAGAACACAGATACGCAGTATTTT.

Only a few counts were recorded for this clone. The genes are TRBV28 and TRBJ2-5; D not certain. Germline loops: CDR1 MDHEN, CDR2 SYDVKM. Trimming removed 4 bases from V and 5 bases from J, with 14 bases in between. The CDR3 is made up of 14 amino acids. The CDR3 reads CASSSPGPWETQYF. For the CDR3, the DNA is TGTGCCAGCAGTTCGCCGGGTCCTTGGGAGACCCAGTACTTC.

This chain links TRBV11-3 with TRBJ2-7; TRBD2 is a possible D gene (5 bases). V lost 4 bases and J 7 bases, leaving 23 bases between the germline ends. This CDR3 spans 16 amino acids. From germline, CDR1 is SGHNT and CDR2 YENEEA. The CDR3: CASSSTRSAALGEQYF. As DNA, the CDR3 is TGTGCCAGCAGCTCGACCCGTAGCGCCGCTTTGGGGGAGCAGTACTTC.

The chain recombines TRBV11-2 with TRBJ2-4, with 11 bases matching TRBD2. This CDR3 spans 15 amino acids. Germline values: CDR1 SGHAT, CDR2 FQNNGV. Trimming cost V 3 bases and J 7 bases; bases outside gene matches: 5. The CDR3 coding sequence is TGTGCCAGCAGCTTCGCTGGACTAGCGGGTAACATTCAGTACTTC. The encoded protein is CASSFAGLAGNIQYF.

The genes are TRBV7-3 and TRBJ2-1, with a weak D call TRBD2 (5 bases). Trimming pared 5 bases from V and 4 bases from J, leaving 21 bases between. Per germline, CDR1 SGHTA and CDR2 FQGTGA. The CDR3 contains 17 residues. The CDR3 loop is CASSDHPLAPQYNEQFF. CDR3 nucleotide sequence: TGTGCCAGCAGCGACCACCCGCTAGCCCCGCAATACAATGAGCAGTTCTTC.

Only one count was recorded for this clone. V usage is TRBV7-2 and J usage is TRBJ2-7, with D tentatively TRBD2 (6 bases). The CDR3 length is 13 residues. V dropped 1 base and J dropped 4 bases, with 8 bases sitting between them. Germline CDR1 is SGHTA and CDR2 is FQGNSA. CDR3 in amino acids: CASSLVGRYEQYF. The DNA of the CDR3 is TGTGCCAGCAGCTTAGTAGGGAGGTACGAGCAGTACTTC.

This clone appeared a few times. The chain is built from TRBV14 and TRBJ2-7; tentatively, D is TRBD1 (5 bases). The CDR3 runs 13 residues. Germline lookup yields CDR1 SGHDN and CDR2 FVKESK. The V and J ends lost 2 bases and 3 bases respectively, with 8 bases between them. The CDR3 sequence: CASSQTGHYEQYF. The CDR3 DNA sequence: TGTGCCAGCAGCCAAACAGGACACTACGAGCAGTACTTC.

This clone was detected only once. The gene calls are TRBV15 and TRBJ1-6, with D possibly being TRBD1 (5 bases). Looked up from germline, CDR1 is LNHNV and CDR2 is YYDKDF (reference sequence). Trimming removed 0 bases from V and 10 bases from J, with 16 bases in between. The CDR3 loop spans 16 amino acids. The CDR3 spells CATSRDRPGVGSPLHF. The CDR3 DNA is TGTGCCACCAGCAGAGATCGTCCGGGGGTGGGATCACCCCTCCACTTT.

The CDR3 DNA follows: TGTGCCAGCAGTTTAGAGTTCTGGAAATCGGAGCCTGAAGCTTTCTTT. It translates to CASSLEFWKSEPEAFF. The chain combines TRBV28 with TRBJ1-1, with D unresolved. There are 16 residues in the CDR3. Germline V CDR1 and CDR2: MDHEN, SYDVKM. Trimming shortened V by 2 bases and J by 6 bases, and 19 bases separated the two germline ends.

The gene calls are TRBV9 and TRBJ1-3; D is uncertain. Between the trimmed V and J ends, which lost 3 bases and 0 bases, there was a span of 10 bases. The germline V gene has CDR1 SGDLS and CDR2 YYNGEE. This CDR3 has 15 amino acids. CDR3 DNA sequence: TGTGCCAGCAGCGACCCCGGGAACTCTGGAAACACCATATATTTT. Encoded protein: CASSDPGNSGNTIYF.

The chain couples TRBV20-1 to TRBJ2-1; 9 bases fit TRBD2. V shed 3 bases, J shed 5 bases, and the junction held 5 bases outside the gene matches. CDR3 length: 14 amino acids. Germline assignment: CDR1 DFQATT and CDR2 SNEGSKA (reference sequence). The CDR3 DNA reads TGCAGTGCTAGTATTAGCGGGAGCCACAATGAGCAGTTCTTC. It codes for CSASISGSHNEQFF.

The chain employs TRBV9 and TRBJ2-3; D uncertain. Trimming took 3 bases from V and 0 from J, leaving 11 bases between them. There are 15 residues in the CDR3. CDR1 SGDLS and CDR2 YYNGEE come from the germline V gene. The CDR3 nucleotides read TGTGCCAGCAGCGGCCCGACGGGTAGCACAGATACGCAGTATTTT. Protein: CASSGPTGSTDTQYF.

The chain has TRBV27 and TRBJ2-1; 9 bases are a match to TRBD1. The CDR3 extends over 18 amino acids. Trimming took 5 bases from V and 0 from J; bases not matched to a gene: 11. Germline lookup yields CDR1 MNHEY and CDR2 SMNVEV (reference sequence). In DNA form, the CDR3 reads TGTGCCAGCAGTGCCCACGACAGGGGGGGCGCCTCCTACAATGAGCAGTTCTTC. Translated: CASSAHDRGGASYNEQFF.

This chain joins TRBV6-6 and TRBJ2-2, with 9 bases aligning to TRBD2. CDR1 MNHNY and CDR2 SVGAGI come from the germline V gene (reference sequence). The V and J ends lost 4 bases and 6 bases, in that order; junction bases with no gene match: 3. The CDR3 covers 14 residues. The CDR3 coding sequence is TGTGCCAGCAGTTCGGGACTAGCAGCCGGGGAGCTGTTTTTT. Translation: CASSSGLAAGELFF.

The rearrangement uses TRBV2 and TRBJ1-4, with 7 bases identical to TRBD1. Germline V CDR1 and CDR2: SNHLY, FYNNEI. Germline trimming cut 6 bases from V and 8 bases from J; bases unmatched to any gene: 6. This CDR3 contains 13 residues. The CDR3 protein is CASRDRSREKLFF. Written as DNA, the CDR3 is TGTGCCAGCAGGGACAGGTCGAGGGAAAAACTGTTTTTT.

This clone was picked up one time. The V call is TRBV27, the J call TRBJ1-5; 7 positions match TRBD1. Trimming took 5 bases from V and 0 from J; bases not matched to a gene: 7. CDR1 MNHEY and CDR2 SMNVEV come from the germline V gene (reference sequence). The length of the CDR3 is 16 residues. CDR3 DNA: TGTGCCAGCAGTCCTGACAGGGCCTATAGCAATCAGCCCCAGCATTTT. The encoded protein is CASSPDRAYSNQPQHF.

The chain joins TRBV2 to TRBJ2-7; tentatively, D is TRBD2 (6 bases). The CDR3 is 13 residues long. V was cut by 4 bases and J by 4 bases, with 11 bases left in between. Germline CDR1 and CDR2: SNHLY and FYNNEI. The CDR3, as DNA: TGTGCCAGCAGTGGCGGGACCTATTACGAGCAGTACTTC. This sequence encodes CASSGGTYYEQYF. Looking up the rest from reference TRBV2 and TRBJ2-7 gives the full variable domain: EPEVTQTPSHQVTQMGQEVILRCVPISNHLYFYWYRQILGQKVEFLVSFYNNEISEKSEIFDDQFSVERPDGSNFTLKIRSTKLEDSAMYFCASSGGTYYEQYFGPGTRLTVT.

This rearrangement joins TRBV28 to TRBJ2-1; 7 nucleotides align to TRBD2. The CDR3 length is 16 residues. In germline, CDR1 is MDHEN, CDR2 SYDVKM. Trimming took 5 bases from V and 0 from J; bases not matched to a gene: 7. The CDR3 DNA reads TGTGCCAGCAGTCCTTACCGCGGGAGCTCCTACAATGAGCAGTTCTTC. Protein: CASSPYRGSSYNEQFF. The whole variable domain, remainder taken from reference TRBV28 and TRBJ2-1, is DVKVTQSSRYLVKRTGEKVFLECVQDMDHENMFWYRQDPGLGLRLIYFSYDVKMKEKGDIPEGYSVSREKKERFSLILESASTNQTSMYLCASSPYRGSSYNEQFFGPGTRLTVL.